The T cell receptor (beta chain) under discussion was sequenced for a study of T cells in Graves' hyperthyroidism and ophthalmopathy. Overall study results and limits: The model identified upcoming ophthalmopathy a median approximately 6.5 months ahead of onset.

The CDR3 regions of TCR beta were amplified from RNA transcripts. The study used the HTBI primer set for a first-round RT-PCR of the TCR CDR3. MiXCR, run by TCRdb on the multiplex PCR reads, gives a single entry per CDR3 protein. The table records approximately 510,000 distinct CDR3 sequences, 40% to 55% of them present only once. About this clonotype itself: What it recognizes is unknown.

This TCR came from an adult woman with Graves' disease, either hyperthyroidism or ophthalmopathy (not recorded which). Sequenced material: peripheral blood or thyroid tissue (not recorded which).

DNA for the CDR3: TGCAGCGTTTGGTTGTCAGGACCTACCTACGAGCAGTACTTC. Translation: CSVWLSGPTYEQYF. V and J are TRBV29-1 and TRBJ2-7; no reliable D call. This CDR3 is 14 amino acids long. Deletions cut 5 bases from V and 2 bases from J, with 16 bases between. In germline, CDR1 is SQVTM, CDR2 ANQGSEA.